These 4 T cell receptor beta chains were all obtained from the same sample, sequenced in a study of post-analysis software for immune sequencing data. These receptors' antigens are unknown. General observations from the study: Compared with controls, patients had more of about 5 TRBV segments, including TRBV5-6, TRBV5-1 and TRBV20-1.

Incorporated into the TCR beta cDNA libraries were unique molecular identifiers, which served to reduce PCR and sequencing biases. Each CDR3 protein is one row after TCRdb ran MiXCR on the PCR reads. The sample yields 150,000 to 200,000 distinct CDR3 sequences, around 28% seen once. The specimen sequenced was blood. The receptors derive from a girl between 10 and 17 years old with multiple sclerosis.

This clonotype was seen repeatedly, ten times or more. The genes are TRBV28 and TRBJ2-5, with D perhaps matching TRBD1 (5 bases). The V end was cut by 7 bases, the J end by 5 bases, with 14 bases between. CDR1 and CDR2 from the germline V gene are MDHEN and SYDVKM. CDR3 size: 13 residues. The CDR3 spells CASIGALLETQYF. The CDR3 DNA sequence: TGTGCCAGCATTGGGGCGCTTTTGGAGACCCAGTACTTC.

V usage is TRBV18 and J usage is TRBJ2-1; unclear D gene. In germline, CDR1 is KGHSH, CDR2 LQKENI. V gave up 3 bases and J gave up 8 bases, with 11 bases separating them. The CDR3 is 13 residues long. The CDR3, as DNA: TGTGCCAGCTCACCGACGCTCGACGATGAGCAGTTCTTC. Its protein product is CASSPTLDDEQFF.

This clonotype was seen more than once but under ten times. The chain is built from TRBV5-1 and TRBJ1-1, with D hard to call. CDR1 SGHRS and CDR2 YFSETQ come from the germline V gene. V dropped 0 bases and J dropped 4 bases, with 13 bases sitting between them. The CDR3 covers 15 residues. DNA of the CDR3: TGCGCCAGCAGCTTGGGGACGGGCCGGAGCACTGAAGCTTTCTTT. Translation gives CASSLGTGRSTEAFF.

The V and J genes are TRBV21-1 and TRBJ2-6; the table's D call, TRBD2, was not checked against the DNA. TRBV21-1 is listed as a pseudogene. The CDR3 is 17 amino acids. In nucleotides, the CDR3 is TGTGCCAGCAGCAAAACCCCTCCGGGTTCTGGGGCCAACGTCCTGACTTTC. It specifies CASSKTPPGSGANVLTF.